A selection of T cell receptor beta chains follows, all from one sample in a study of T cell repertoires in cytomegalovirus infection. A single record per CDR3 protein comes from TCRdb applying MiXCR to the reads. Seen here are over 150,000 distinct CDR3 sequences, approximately 17% observed once, and the top ten hold about 23%. The sample was CD8+ T cells from PBMCs. These receptors were taken from a human donor in good health (CMV status not recorded). Some clones in this sample may be carry-over from other donors' samples. CDR3s include the opening cysteine and the closing phenylalanine or tryptophan. A D gene is named only where the DNA matches it firmly.

V gene: TRBV7-2
CDR3 length: 14
D gene: TRBD2
CDR3 protein: CASSLRDYLYEQYF

V gene: TRBV5-6
CDR3 length: 15
D gene: .
CDR3 protein: CASSFKQMNTGELFF

V gene: TRBV4-1
CDR3 length: 12
D gene: .
CDR3 protein: CASSLQATEAFF

V gene: TRBV7-3
CDR3 length: 14
D gene: .
CDR3 protein: CASRPGVGANVLTF

V gene: TRBV29-1
CDR3 length: 16
D gene: TRBD1
CDR3 protein: CSAWTGENSGANVLTF

V gene: TRBV20-1
CDR3 length: 14
D gene: TRBD1
CDR3 protein: CSASRGTGIDTQYF

V gene: TRBV28
CDR3 length: 16
D gene: TRBD2
CDR3 protein: CASSLIPAGGTDTQYF

V gene: TRBV20-1
CDR3 length: 9
D gene: .
CDR3 protein: CSAGAGAFF

V gene: TRBV7-2
CDR3 length: 17
D gene: TRBD1
CDR3 protein: CASSSIYRGPGADTQYF

V gene: TRBV7-8
CDR3 length: 15
D gene: TRBD2
CDR3 protein: CASRRTSGDADTQYF

V gene: TRBV19
CDR3 length: 16
D gene: .
CDR3 protein: CASSIFYRPMNTEAFF

V gene: TRBV7-9
CDR3 length: 16
D gene: TRBD1
CDR3 protein: CASSLPQGALNTEAFF